Described below is a single T cell receptor (beta chain) sequence and its context. No antigen is known for it. The TCR library protocol attached unique molecular identifiers to the individual cDNA molecules. Each CDR3 protein is one row after TCRdb ran MiXCR on the 5' RACE reads. The table shows some 26,000 distinct CDR3 sequences, with roughly 4.2% occurring only once. V lost 6 bases, J lost 0 bases, and 15 bases lay in between. The length of the CDR3 is 15 residues. Germline CDR1 reads SGHAT; CDR2 reads FQNNGV. These data come from a study of early T cells in non-severe SARS-CoV-2 infection. Study summary: Sequencing targeted bulk RNA from unsorted whole blood, leaving chains unpaired.

Study-level results: Matching against VDJdb likely underestimated virus-specific expansions, favoring anti-spike CD8.

Sequencing used whole blood. V gene TRBV11-2 combines with J gene TRBJ2-7; weak D call: TRBD2 (5 bases). This sequence originates from an adult who was a healthcare worker with PCR-confirmed SARS-CoV-2 infection or an uninfected control (not recorded which). DNA of the CDR3: TGTGCCAGCAGAGCACTAGAGTCTAGCTCCTACGAGCAGTACTTC. It translates to CASRALESSSYEQYF.